These 22 T cell receptor beta chains came from one sample sequenced in a study of T-cell reconstitution after alpha-beta-depleted transplantation in children. Preparation of the TCRbeta library used unique molecular identifiers. TCRdb itself ran the PCR reads through MiXCR, one entry per CDR3 protein. Here the sample spans roughly 48,000 distinct CDR3 sequences, about 5.7% being singletons. The sample here was PBMCs, mostly from graft donor cells, taken 60 days after TCRalphabeta/CD19-depleted stem cell transplant. These receptors were obtained from a female patient between 2 and 10 years old who had a stem cell transplant for aplastic anemia, so the T cells may come from the graft donor.

The CDR3 coding sequence is TGTGCCAGCACCAGACCCGGGACAGGGGTCTCACCCCTCCACTTT. It codes for CASTRPGTGVSPLHF. The chain combines TRBV7-9 with TRBJ1-6; TRBD1 aligns across 10 bases. With V trimmed by 7 bases and J by 10 bases, 10 bases remained unmatched. CDR1 and CDR2 from the germline V gene are SEHNR and FQNEAQ (reference sequence). The CDR3 extends over 15 amino acids.

This clonotype was picked up many times. V and J are TRBV15 and TRBJ1-4; D is perhaps TRBD1 (5 bases). There are 15 residues in the CDR3. V dropped 4 bases and J dropped 10 bases, with 19 bases sitting between them. Looked up from germline, CDR1 is LNHNV and CDR2 is YYDKDF (reference sequence). The CDR3 protein is CATSKHRRGDGKLFF. The DNA of the CDR3 is TGTGCCACCAGCAAACACAGGAGAGGGGATGGAAAACTGTTTTTT.

This clonotype was observed at least ten times. This chain connects TRBV5-1 to TRBJ2-3; 9 positions match TRBD2. The CDR3 covers 17 residues. Germline values: CDR1 SGHRS, CDR2 YFSETQ. Trimming cost V 0 bases and J 0 bases; bases outside gene matches: 5. Here the CDR3 DNA reads TGCGCCAGCAGCTTGGCCCCGACTAGCGGAAGCACAGATACGCAGTATTTT. Its translation: CASSLAPTSGSTDTQYF.

This clonotype was found many times. The chain joins TRBV5-1 to TRBJ1-1; D ambiguous. The CDR3 covers 13 residues. Germline CDR1 and CDR2: SGHRS and YFSETQ. Trimming stripped 0 bases from V and 0 bases from J, with 3 bases between. The chain's CDR3 is CASSLGVNTEAFF. The CDR3 DNA reads as TGCGCCAGCAGCTTGGGGGTGAACACTGAAGCTTTCTTT.

In this sample, this clonotype turned up many times. V and J are TRBV12-3 or TRBV12-4 and TRBJ2-5, with a tentative D call TRBD2 (6 bases). The V gene lost 5 bases and the J gene lost 9 bases, with 13 bases spanning the gap. This CDR3 is built from 12 residues. Here the CDR3 reads CASSRGWEAQYF. The CDR3 DNA reads TGTGCCAGCAGTCGTGGGTGGGAGGCCCAGTACTTC.

This clonotype was recorded many times. The V call is TRBV4-3, the J call TRBJ2-5; the D gene is possibly TRBD2 (5 bases). The germline gives CDR1 LGHNA, CDR2 YSLEER. CDR3 length: 16 residues. Trimming took off 0 bases at V and 1 base at J, with 12 bases between the two ends. This chain's CDR3 is CASSQDVGAIQETQYF. CDR3 nucleotides: TGCGCCAGCAGCCAAGATGTGGGAGCGATCCAAGAGACCCAGTACTTC.

This clonotype showed up many times. The chain joins TRBV20-1 to TRBJ2-1; 11 nucleotides align to TRBD1. This CDR3 region has 14 residues. The junction had 7 bases not matched to a gene; V was cut back by 5 bases and J by 7 bases. Per germline, CDR1 DFQATT and CDR2 SNEGSKA (reference sequence). CDR3 DNA sequence: TGCAGTGCTGCTCCCGGGACAGGGGGGAATGAGCAGTTCTTC. Its protein is CSAAPGTGGNEQFF.

This clonotype was counted many times. This rearrangement joins TRBV6-4 to TRBJ2-2; D is perhaps TRBD2 (6 bases). Trimming shortened V by 4 bases and J by 3 bases, and 6 bases separated the two germline ends. This CDR3 has 13 residues. In germline, CDR1 is MRHNA, CDR2 SNTAGT. For the CDR3, the DNA is TGTGCCAGCAGTGGCGGGGACACCGGGGAGCTGTTTTTT. Amino acids: CASSGGDTGELFF.

This clonotype was picked up many times. The rearrangement links TRBV20-1 to TRBJ2-1; TRBD2 agrees at 9 bases. V dropped 7 bases and J dropped 1; count of bases not matched to a gene: 14. In germline, CDR1 is DFQATT, CDR2 SNEGSKA (reference sequence). The CDR3 contains 17 residues. The CDR3 region has the DNA TGCAGTGTCCCGGGACTAGCCTCCTTCAGGTCCTACAATGAGCAGTTCTTC. Residues: CSVPGLASFRSYNEQFF.

Many counts were recorded for this clonotype. Written as DNA, the CDR3 is TGCGCCAGCAGCCAAGATTTTCTTGGGAGTCATACGCAGTATTTT. Translated: CASSQDFLGSHTQYF. V usage is TRBV4-3 and J usage is TRBJ2-3; D might be TRBD2 (5 bases). From germline, CDR1 is LGHNA and CDR2 YSLEER. The CDR3 sequence is 15 residues long. Trimming took off 0 bases at V and 7 bases at J, with 14 bases between the two ends.

In this sample, this clonotype turned up many times. V and J are TRBV12-3 or TRBV12-4 and TRBJ1-1; D call uncertain. The CDR3 is made up of 12 amino acids. Trimming removed 7 bases at V and 5 bases at J, with 11 bases between. This chain's CDR3 is CASTYTRTEAFF. The CDR3, as DNA: TGTGCCAGCACTTATACGAGGACTGAAGCTTTCTTT.

This clonotype was counted many times. V usage is TRBV11-3 and J usage is TRBJ2-3; 10 nucleotides line up with TRBD2. Germline V gene data show CDR1 as SGHNT and CDR2 as YENEEA. V lost 1 base, J lost 1 base, and 2 bases stayed unmatched. This CDR3 has 16 residues. The CDR3 here is CASSLAGTSGTDTQYF. As DNA, the CDR3 is TGTGCCAGCAGCTTAGCCGGGACTAGCGGCACAGATACGCAGTATTTT.

This clonotype has ten or more counts. V and J are TRBV6-4 and TRBJ2-4, with TRBD1 matching over 9 bases. Germline V lookup: CDR1 MRHNA, CDR2 SNTAGT. This CDR3 is 16 amino acids long. J was trimmed by 1 base and V by 11 bases; bases with no gene match: 12. Written as DNA, the CDR3 is TGTGCCGGAGAGGGACAGGGAGACTTCGCCAAAAACATTCAGTACTTC. Amino acid sequence: CAGEGQGDFAKNIQYF.

The rearrangement links TRBV20-1 to TRBJ2-7, with TRBD2 matching 8 bases. CDR3 size: 14 residues. V lost 0 bases to trimming and J lost 5 bases; unmatched junction nucleotides: 6. Germline CDR1 is DFQATT and CDR2 is SNEGSKA (reference sequence). The CDR3 loop reads CSARETSARDEQYF. CDR3 sequence (DNA): TGCAGTGCTAGAGAGACTAGCGCCCGGGACGAGCAGTACTTC.

This clonotype came up many times. The chain couples TRBV3-1 to TRBJ2-7, with 8 bases aligning to TRBD2. This CDR3 region has 17 residues. After removal of 3 bases from V and 0 bases from J, the junction contained 10 bases not matched to a gene. Germline V gene sequence: CDR1 LGHDT, CDR2 YNNKEL (reference sequence). CDR3 amino acids: CASSHPPSGGTSYEQYF. Here the CDR3 DNA reads TGTGCCAGCAGCCACCCTCCCAGCGGGGGTACCTCCTACGAGCAGTACTTC.

This clonotype was seen many times. This sequence joins TRBV3-1 and TRBJ2-2; 10 bases are a match to TRBD2. With V trimmed by 3 bases and J by 0 bases, 1 base remained unmatched. Germline loops: CDR1 LGHDT, CDR2 YNNKEL (reference sequence). The CDR3 has 16 residues. The CDR3 protein is CASSQGLAPNTGELFF. In DNA, the CDR3 is TGTGCCAGCAGCCAGGGACTAGCGCCGAACACCGGGGAGCTGTTTTTT.

This clonotype appeared a few times. The V call is TRBV3-1, the J call TRBJ1-1, with D possibly being TRBD1 (6 bases). Trimming stripped 5 bases from V and 1 base from J, with 8 bases between. The CDR3 is made up of 13 amino acids. Germline V gene data show CDR1 as LGHDT and CDR2 as YNNKEL (reference sequence). The CDR3 spells CASSWGQNTEAFF. CDR3 DNA sequence: TGTGCCAGCAGCTGGGGACAGAACACTGAAGCTTTCTTT.

The J gene is TRBJ2-5, the V gene TRBV5-1; TRBD2 matches 9 bases. The CDR3 totals 16 residues. Germline CDR1 and CDR2: SGHRS and YFSETQ. The ends lost 6 bases at V and 4 bases at J; junction bases unmatched: 13. CDR3 sequence: CASTNLAGYDGETQYF. CDR3 nucleotides: TGCGCCAGCACCAATCTAGCGGGATATGATGGAGAGACCCAGTACTTC.

In this sample, this clonotype turned up many times. The rearrangement uses TRBV5-6 and TRBJ2-2, with D tentatively TRBD1 (7 bases). The CDR3 is 16 amino acids. V lost 3 bases and J lost 6, with 18 bases in between. The germline CDR1 and CDR2 sequences are SGHDT and YYEEEE. The CDR3 loop is CASSSPAGQWAGELFF. The CDR3, as DNA: TGTGCCAGCAGCTCGCCTGCGGGACAGTGGGCCGGGGAGCTGTTTTTT.

In its sample, this clonotype was seen many times. The chain has TRBV5-6 and TRBJ2-7; perhaps TRBD2 as D (6 bases). V was pared by 4 bases and J by 0 bases, with 8 bases between. The length of the CDR3 is 13 residues. Germline V gene lookup returns CDR1 SGHDT and CDR2 YYEEEE. CDR3 nucleotides: TGTGCCAGCAGCGCGGGGCCCTCCTACGAGCAGTACTTC. It translates to CASSAGPSYEQYF. Combining the CDR3 with reference TRBV5-6 and TRBJ2-7 gives the whole variable domain DAGVTQSPTHLIKTRGQQVTLRCSPKSGHDTVSWYQQALGQGPQFIFQYYEEEERQRGNFPDRFSGHQFPNYSSELNVNALLLGDSALYLCASSAGPSYEQYFGPGTRLTVT.

This clonotype was observed many times. The rearrangement uses TRBV12-3 or TRBV12-4 and TRBJ2-1; possible D gene TRBD1, 6 bases. The V gene lost 3 bases and the J gene lost 3 bases, with 9 bases spanning the gap. The CDR3 length is 14 residues. CDR3: CASSFWTDYNEQFF. CDR3 coding DNA: TGTGCCAGCAGTTTTTGGACAGACTACAATGAGCAGTTCTTC.

This clonotype has at least ten counts. The V gene is TRBV5-6, the J gene TRBJ2-1; 12 nucleotides line up with TRBD1. CDR1 is SGHDT, CDR2 YYEEEE, per germline. This CDR3 spans 16 amino acids. The trim removed 1 base at V and 8 bases at J, leaving 7 bases unmatched. CDR3 residues: CASSLKGTGGLDEQFF. The CDR3 region has the DNA TGTGCCAGCAGCTTGAAAGGGACAGGGGGCCTGGATGAGCAGTTCTTC.